Shown below are 14 T cell receptor beta chains from a single sample sequenced in a study of CD8+ T cells in alopecia areata. RNA extraction was followed by reverse transcription into cDNA, which acted as the sequencing template. Sequencing used immunoSEQ multiplex PCR; TCRdb keeps in-frame clones, though not all of them. The sample has around 190,000 clones; roughly 56% are singletons. Sequencing was carried out using CD8+ T cells sorted from blood. Receptors were obtained from a human donor in good health.

This chain uses TRBV25-1 with TRBJ1-5, with D unclear. The germline gives CDR1 MGHDK, CDR2 SYGVNS. V lost 2 bases and J lost 0, with 8 bases in between. The CDR3 totals 15 residues. The CDR3 sequence: CASSEGGSSNQPQHF. CDR3 DNA sequence: TGTGCCAGCAGTGAAGGAGGGTCTAGCAATCAGCCCCAGCATTTT.

The chain recombines TRBV27 with TRBJ1-5; 12 positions match TRBD1. Germline lookup yields CDR1 MNHEY and CDR2 SMNVEV (reference sequence). This CDR3 has 16 amino acids. Germline trimming cut 5 bases from V and 7 bases from J; bases unmatched to any gene: 9. CDR3 sequence: CASSPGPGQGAQPQHF. CDR3 sequence (DNA): TGTGCCAGCAGTCCGGGGCCGGGACAGGGGGCCCAGCCCCAGCATTTT.

This clone was detected once. The chain couples TRBV21-1 to TRBJ2-5; the D call in the table, TRBD2, was not verified against the DNA. TRBV21-1 constitutes a pseudogene. The CDR3 has 15 amino acids. CDR3 bases: TGTGCCAGCAGCAAAGACAGTGTAGGGAGGGAGACCCAGTACTTC. Its protein is CASSKDSVGRETQYF.

The rearrangement links TRBV7-9 to TRBJ1-2; D is ambiguous. Trimming took 5 bases from V and 3 from J, leaving 16 bases between them. The CDR3 runs to 15 residues. The germline CDR1 and CDR2 sequences are SEHNR and FQNEAQ (reference sequence). The chain's CDR3 is CASSPTGGRDYGYTF. For the CDR3, the DNA is TGTGCCAGCAGCCCAACCGGTGGACGGGACTATGGCTACACCTTC.

This chain links TRBV19 with TRBJ1-2; tentative D call: TRBD1 (5 bases). Germline V CDR1 and CDR2: LNHDA, SQIVND (reference sequence). The CDR3 contains 13 residues. Trimming removed 7 bases at V and 7 bases at J, with 16 bases between. CDR3 protein: CASTSGTILGYTF. CDR3 bases: TGTGCCAGTACCTCCGGGACGATCCTTGGCTACACCTTC.

The rearrangement links TRBV15 to TRBJ2-1, with no clear D. The CDR3 has 14 amino acids. From germline, CDR1 is LNHNV and CDR2 YYDKDF (reference sequence). The V gene lost 0 bases and the J gene lost 2 bases, with 5 bases spanning the gap. CDR3 sequence reads: CATSRDATYNEQFF. In nucleotides, the CDR3 is TGTGCCACCAGCAGAGATGCTACCTACAATGAGCAGTTCTTC.

V usage is TRBV7-9 and J usage is TRBJ2-4; D is perhaps TRBD2 (6 bases). CDR1 and CDR2 from the germline V gene are SEHNR and FQNEAQ (reference sequence). V was shortened by 5 bases and J by 0 bases, with 11 bases between the two germline ends. This CDR3 is built from 15 residues. The CDR3 DNA reads as TGTGCCAGCAGCAACGGAGGGGTAGCCAAAAACATTCAGTACTTC. Protein: CASSNGGVAKNIQYF.

The CDR3 DNA reads as TGCAGCGTTAGACAGGGGGCGGGAACTGAAGCTTTCTTT. Translated, it gives CSVRQGAGTEAFF. This chain joins TRBV29-1 and TRBJ1-1; 10 bases are shared with TRBD1. Germline CDR1 SQVTM, CDR2 ANQGSEA. This CDR3 is 13 amino acids long. Trimming took 5 bases from V and 5 from J; bases not matched to a gene: 5.

This clone was counted a few times. This chain connects TRBV14 to TRBJ2-5, with D possibly being TRBD2 (5 bases). This CDR3 contains 14 residues. The germline V gene encodes CDR1 SGHDN and CDR2 FVKESK. Trimming pared 2 bases from V and 0 bases from J, leaving 7 bases between. CDR3 residues: CASSQRRNQETQYF. In DNA form, the CDR3 reads TGTGCCAGCAGCCAACGGAGGAACCAAGAGACCCAGTACTTC.

In this sample, this clone turned up a few times. The chain employs TRBV2 and TRBJ1-5, with 7 nucleotides matching TRBD1. The CDR3 consists of 14 residues. V lost 8 bases to trimming and J lost 2 bases; unmatched junction nucleotides: 6. Germline CDR1 SNHLY, CDR2 FYNNEI. The CDR3 DNA reads as TGTGCCAGCGACGACAGGGTACGCAATCAGCCCCAGCATTTT. Residues: CASDDRVRNQPQHF.

The chain's CDR3 is CAWSVLVGGYEQYF. The CDR3 DNA reads as TGTGCCTGGAGTGTACTGGTAGGGGGTTACGAGCAGTACTTC. J is TRBJ2-7 and V is TRBV30; tentative D call: TRBD1 (6 bases). The CDR3 extends over 14 amino acids. V lost 0 bases and J lost 4, with 13 bases in between. The V gene's germline CDR1 is GTSNPN and CDR2 SVGIG (reference sequence).

The chain couples TRBV4-2 to TRBJ1-3, with D hard to call. The germline V gene encodes CDR1 LGHNA and CDR2 YNFKEQ. V dropped 3 bases and J dropped 0 bases, with 3 bases sitting between them. CDR3 length equals 13 residues. The CDR3 DNA follows: TGTGCCAGCAGCCAGGGCTCTGGAAACACCATATATTTT. This encodes CASSQGSGNTIYF.

This clone was counted only a few times. The chain is built from TRBV29-1 and TRBJ2-7, with D possibly being TRBD2 (6 bases). CDR1 is SQVTM, CDR2 ANQGSEA, per germline. V shed 7 bases and J shed 7 bases, with 17 bases lying between them. The CDR3 is 12 amino acids. In nucleotides, the CDR3 is TGCAGCGGCGGGGACTGGGGTAGGGAGCAGTACTTC. Its protein is CSGGDWGREQYF.

V usage is TRBV27 and J usage is TRBJ2-3; a weak D match, TRBD2 (5 bases). Per germline, CDR1 MNHEY and CDR2 SMNVEV (reference sequence). This CDR3 contains 14 residues. V dropped 0 bases and J dropped 7 bases, with 11 bases sitting between them. CDR3 residues: CASSLSAAMHTQYF. In DNA form, the CDR3 reads TGTGCCAGCAGTTTATCAGCGGCCATGCATACGCAGTATTTT.